This T cell receptor beta chain was sequenced during a study of T cells expressing NK-cell markers. Whole-study context: Underlying the TCR beta repertoires were sorted CD3+CD56+NKG2C+, CD3+CD56+NKG2C- and CD3+CD56-NKG2C+ T cells. Regarding the study as a whole: The CD3+CD56-NKG2C+ fraction of a few donors was also led by these clonotypes. Expanded NKG2C+ T cell clones had unclear HCMV specificity.

Reanalyzing the 5' RACE reads, TCRdb keeps one entry per CDR3 protein, without DNA. Seen in this sample are 400,000 to 450,000 distinct CDR3 sequences; the ten most common clones hold about 7.3%. With regard to this clonotype: Its target is not known.

This CDR3 is 16 amino acids long. Germline V lookup: CDR1 MNHEY, CDR2 SVGAGI. The sequence was collected from a woman aged 18 to 75 in good health. Material for sequencing was blood T cells: a sorted CD56 or NKG2C T cell subset, CD4+ or CD8+ T cells, or bulk PBMC T cells (not recorded which). The gene calls are TRBV6-5 and TRBJ1-5; TCRdb indicates TRBD1, and absent DNA this call remains unverified. The CDR3 sequence: CASSYQQGDGNQPQHF.